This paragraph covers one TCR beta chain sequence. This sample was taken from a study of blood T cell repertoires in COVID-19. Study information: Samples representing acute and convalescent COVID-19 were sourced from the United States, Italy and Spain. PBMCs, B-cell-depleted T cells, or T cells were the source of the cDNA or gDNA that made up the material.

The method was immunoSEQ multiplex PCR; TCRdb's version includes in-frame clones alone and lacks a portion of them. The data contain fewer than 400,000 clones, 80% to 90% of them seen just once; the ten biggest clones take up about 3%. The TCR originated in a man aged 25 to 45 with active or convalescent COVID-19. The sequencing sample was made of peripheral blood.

CDR3 sequence reads: CASSLGSSGENYGYTF. CDR3 nucleotides: TGTGCCAGCAGTTTAGGGTCCAGCGGAGAAAACTATGGCTACACCTTC. The gene calls are TRBV28 and TRBJ1-2; the D is unclear. The CDR3 is made up of 16 amino acids. The germline gives CDR1 MDHEN, CDR2 SYDVKM. Deletions cut 2 bases from V and 2 bases from J, with 15 bases between.